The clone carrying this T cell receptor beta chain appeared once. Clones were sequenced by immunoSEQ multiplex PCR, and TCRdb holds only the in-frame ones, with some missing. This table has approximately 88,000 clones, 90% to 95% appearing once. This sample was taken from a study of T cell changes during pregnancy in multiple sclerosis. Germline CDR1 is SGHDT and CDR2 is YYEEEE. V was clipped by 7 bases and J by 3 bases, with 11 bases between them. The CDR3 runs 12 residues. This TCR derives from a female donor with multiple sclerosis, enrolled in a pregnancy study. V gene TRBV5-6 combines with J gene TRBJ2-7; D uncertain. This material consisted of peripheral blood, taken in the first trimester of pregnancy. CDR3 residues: CASLRPGYEQYF. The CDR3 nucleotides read TGTGCCAGCCTCCGACCGGGCTACGAGCAGTACTTC.